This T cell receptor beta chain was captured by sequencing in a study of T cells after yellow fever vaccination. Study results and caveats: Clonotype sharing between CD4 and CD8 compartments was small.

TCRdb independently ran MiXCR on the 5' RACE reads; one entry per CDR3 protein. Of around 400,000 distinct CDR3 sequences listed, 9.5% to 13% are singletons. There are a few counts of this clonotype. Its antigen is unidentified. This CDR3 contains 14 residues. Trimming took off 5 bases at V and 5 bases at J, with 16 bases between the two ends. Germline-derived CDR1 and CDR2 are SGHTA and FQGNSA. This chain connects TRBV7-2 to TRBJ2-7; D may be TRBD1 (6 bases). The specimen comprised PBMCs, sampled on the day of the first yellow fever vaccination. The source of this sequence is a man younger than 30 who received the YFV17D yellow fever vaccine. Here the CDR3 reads CASSHHRDRDEQYF. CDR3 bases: TGTGCCAGCAGCCACCACAGGGATCGGGACGAGCAGTACTTC.